This T cell receptor beta chain was sequenced during a study of response to subunit inactivated influenza vaccine. Study results and caveats: After each seasonal influenza vaccination, few new T cells are recruited, the authors suggested.

TCRdb analysed the RT-PCR reads with MiXCR anew, one entry per CDR3 protein. The top ten hold roughly 3.1% of the sample, which has 500,000 or so distinct CDR3 sequences, approximately 15% seen once. The sample holds many counts of this clonotype. What it binds is not known. Germline lookup yields CDR1 SGHVS and CDR2 FNYEAQ. The CDR3 extends over 14 amino acids. V lost 2 bases, J lost 6 bases, and 10 bases lay in between. The receptor was isolated from a man aged 45 to 70 who received an inactivated influenza vaccine. The sequenced sample was CD4+ T cells sorted from PBMCs, obtained around 2 years after vaccination. The chain uses TRBV7-6 and TRBJ2-2; no definite D call. The CDR3 region has the DNA TGTGCCAGCAGCTTAAGCGTTGGGGCCGGGGAGCTGTTTTTT. It specifies CASSLSVGAGELFF.